The present TCR beta chain was sequenced within a study of blood T cell repertoires in COVID-19. This clone occurred once. As processed by the authors: Quantification of nucleated cells was approximated via reference gene primer amplification. The method was immunoSEQ multiplex PCR; TCRdb's version includes in-frame clones alone and lacks a portion of them. V and J calls and clone size are given by that table; D and trimming were obtained from the DNA. The sample shows 100,000 to 150,000 clones, roughly 80% of them seen only once. This CDR3 is built from 15 residues. Patients in Seattle were enrolled during active infection, then followed longitudinally.

Sample: peripheral blood. The rearrangement links TRBV21-1 to TRBJ2-3; the table calls TRBD2, which could not be checked here. TRBV21-1 is listed as a pseudogene. The receptor's source is a man older than 75 with COVID-19, enrolled during active disease. The CDR3, as DNA: TGTGCCAGCAGTTCAGTGGCGGGAGGACCAGATACGCAGTATTTT. This gives the protein CASSSVAGGPDTQYF.